Listed here are 25 T cell receptor beta chains from one sample, sequenced in a study of blood T cell repertoires in COVID-19. Profiled with immunoSEQ multiplex PCR; TCRdb holds only in-frame clones, not every one. The repertoire consists of roughly 400,000 clones, with roughly 86% occurring once and the leading ten covering less than 2%. The sequenced sample was PBMCs or T cells enriched from blood (not recorded which). Source of these receptors: a woman in her thirties who had recovered from COVID-19.

This clone was observed a handful of times. The chain employs TRBV7-2 and TRBJ2-3; D may be TRBD2 (6 bases). Per germline, CDR1 SGHTA and CDR2 FQGNSA. Trimming left V 5 bases short and J 4 bases short, with 16 bases between. The CDR3 sequence is 15 residues long. CDR3 in amino acids: CASSPKTRTPDTQYF. The DNA of the CDR3 is TGTGCCAGCAGCCCGAAGACTAGGACTCCAGATACGCAGTATTTT. Supplemented by reference TRBV7-2 and TRBJ2-3, the full variable domain reads GAGVSQSPSNKVTEKGKDVELRCDPISGHTALYWYRQSLGQGLEFLIYFQGNSAPDKSGLPSDRFSAERTGGSVSTLTIQRTQQEDSAVYLCASSPKTRTPDTQYFGPGTRLTVL.

A few counts support this clone. V is TRBV24-1 and J is TRBJ1-5; D is possibly TRBD1 (6 bases). This CDR3 spans 13 amino acids. CDR1 is KGHDR and CDR2 is SFDVKD in the germline V gene. Trimming left V 9 bases short and J 7 bases short, with 15 bases between. The CDR3 reads CATQTGPRQPQHF. CDR3 nucleotide sequence: TGTGCCACCCAGACAGGCCCAAGACAGCCCCAGCATTTT.

V usage is TRBV7-3 and J usage is TRBJ2-3, with 11 nucleotides matching TRBD2. Germline CDR1 is SGHTA and CDR2 is FQGTGA. V shed 5 bases and J 2 bases; nucleotides not matched to a gene: 6. The length of the CDR3 is 16 residues. The CDR3 spells CASSPRLAGSTDTQYF. The CDR3 DNA follows: TGTGCCAGCAGCCCCCGACTAGCGGGATCCACAGATACGCAGTATTTT.

This clone was found a few times. In the same sample, other DNA sequences code for this CDR3. The V call is TRBV11-3, the J call TRBJ1-1, with no clear D. The V gene lost 5 bases and the J gene lost 0 bases, with 7 bases spanning the gap. Germline V gene lookup returns CDR1 SGHNT and CDR2 YENEEA. This CDR3 is built from 13 residues. The CDR3 DNA follows: TGTGCCAGCAGCCTATCCTTGAACACTGAAGCTTTCTTT. This sequence encodes CASSLSLNTEAFF.

The gene calls are TRBV6-6 and TRBJ2-7; 7 positions match TRBD2. In germline, CDR1 is MNHNY, CDR2 SVGAGI (reference sequence). V shed 6 bases, J shed 0 bases, and the junction held 11 bases outside the gene matches. This CDR3 is 16 amino acids long. This CDR3 is CASRNLADSYSYEQYF. The CDR3 coding sequence is TGTGCCAGCAGAAACCTAGCGGACTCCTACTCCTACGAGCAGTACTTC.

The chain combines TRBV7-8 with TRBJ2-3, with D possibly being TRBD1 (5 bases). The V gene's germline CDR1 is SGHVS and CDR2 FQNEAQ. The CDR3 totals 12 residues. V shed 4 bases and J shed 6 bases, with 8 bases lying between them. CDR3 sequence reads: CASSSRVDTQYF. The DNA of the CDR3 is TGTGCCAGCAGCTCCAGGGTGGATACGCAGTATTTT.

This chain links TRBV3-1 (or the pseudogene TRBV3-2) with TRBJ2-7; 12 bases fit TRBD2. The trim removed 5 bases at V and 7 bases at J, leaving 15 bases unmatched. CDR1 and CDR2 (germline): LGHDT, YNNKEL (reference sequence). CDR3 length: 17 amino acids. CDR3 coding DNA: TGTGCCAGCAGCTCTTCTAGCGGGAGGGCCGGATGGAGGGAGCAGTACTTC. Protein: CASSSSSGRAGWREQYF.

The chain has TRBV11-2 and TRBJ2-2; D perhaps matches TRBD2 (7 bases). V shed 5 bases and J shed 7 bases, with 17 bases lying between them. CDR1 and CDR2 (germline): SGHAT, FQNNGV. CDR3 length equals 15 residues. The CDR3 sequence is CASSREGGDGGELFF. DNA of the CDR3: TGTGCCAGCAGCCGGGAAGGGGGGGATGGCGGGGAGCTGTTTTTT.

This sequence joins TRBV11-2 and TRBJ1-2; 8 bases fit TRBD1. This CDR3 has 16 amino acids. V trimming: 1 base; J trimming: 7 bases; junction bases outside the gene matches: 11. CDR1 SGHAT and CDR2 FQNNGV come from the germline V gene. The CDR3 DNA sequence: TGTGCCAGCAGCTTAGGTTCCGGACAGGGTTACTCTGGCTACACCTTC. It codes for CASSLGSGQGYSGYTF.

The chain employs TRBV4-1 and TRBJ2-6, with a weak D call TRBD1 (5 bases). CDR1 and CDR2 (germline): MGHRA, YSYEKL. Trimming took off 0 bases at V and 1 base at J, with 7 bases between the two ends. The CDR3 spans 16 residues. CDR3 protein: CASSQEPGSGANVLTF. Written as DNA, the CDR3 is TGCGCCAGCAGCCAAGAGCCAGGGTCTGGGGCCAACGTCCTGACTTTC.

The chain is built from TRBV28 and TRBJ1-5; 9 bases are shared with TRBD1. The CDR3 has 16 residues. Germline loops: CDR1 MDHEN, CDR2 SYDVKM. Trimming cost V 4 bases and J 5 bases; bases outside gene matches: 9. The CDR3 region is CASSSYDRGVDQPQHF. The DNA for the CDR3 is TGTGCCAGCAGTTCCTACGACAGGGGGGTCGATCAGCCCCAGCATTTT.

J is TRBJ1-2 and V is TRBV7-9; D call uncertain. Germline-derived CDR1 and CDR2 are SEHNR and FQNEAQ (reference sequence). The CDR3 has 14 amino acids. The V end lost 5 bases, the J end lost 4 bases, and 14 bases lay between the germline ends. The DNA for the CDR3 is TGTGCCAGCAGCCCAATCTCGGAGGTCTATGGCTACACCTTC. It is translated as CASSPISEVYGYTF.

The V and J genes are TRBV20-1 and TRBJ1-1; 7 positions match TRBD1. After removal of 3 bases from V and 6 bases from J, the junction contained 13 bases not matched to a gene. The germline gives CDR1 DFQATT, CDR2 SNEGSKA (reference sequence). The CDR3 loop spans 15 amino acids. The CDR3 spells CSASNPGDSVSEAFF. CDR3 sequence (DNA): TGCAGTGCTAGTAATCCCGGGGACAGCGTCTCTGAAGCTTTCTTT.

This clone occurred once. This chain joins TRBV10-2 and TRBJ1-2; no firm D call. The CDR3 has 17 amino acids. Per germline, CDR1 WSHSY and CDR2 SAAADI. V lost 3 bases and J 4 bases, leaving 21 bases between the germline ends. CDR3 in amino acids: CASSEVGIRGFGYGYTF. The CDR3 DNA follows: TGCGCCAGCAGTGAAGTGGGTATTCGGGGTTTTGGCTATGGCTACACCTTC.

V usage is TRBV7-9 and J usage is TRBJ1-6; tentative D call: TRBD1 (6 bases). CDR3 length: 14 amino acids. CDR1 and CDR2 (germline): SEHNR, FQNEAQ (reference sequence). Trimming shortened V by 5 bases and J by 6 bases, and 11 bases separated the two germline ends. CDR3: CASSRGGVNSPLHF. The DNA of the CDR3 is TGTGCCAGCAGCAGGGGGGGGGTTAATTCACCCCTCCACTTT.

This clone appeared once. V is TRBV9 and J is TRBJ1-2, with D perhaps TRBD1 (6 bases). CDR3 length: 15 amino acids. The V and J ends lost 0 bases and 6 bases respectively, with 15 bases between them. CDR1 is SGDLS, CDR2 YYNGEE, per germline. The DNA for the CDR3 is TGTGCCAGCAGCGTAGGTGTAGGGGGAAGAGATGGCTACACCTTC. Amino acids: CASSVGVGGRDGYTF.

The chain joins TRBV9 to TRBJ1-1, with 12 bases identical to TRBD1. The CDR3 consists of 16 residues. Trimming cost V 1 base and J 4 bases; bases outside gene matches: 5. Germline assignment: CDR1 SGDLS and CDR2 YYNGEE. In DNA, the CDR3 is TGTGCCAGCAGCGTAAGGGACAGGGGGCCCGGCACTGAAGCTTTCTTT. Protein: CASSVRDRGPGTEAFF.

The chain has TRBV6-5 and TRBJ1-1, with D possibly TRBD1 on 5 matching bases. The CDR3 runs to 13 residues. V was trimmed by 2 bases and J by 5 bases, leaving 9 bases between them. Germline V CDR1 and CDR2: MNHEY, SVGAGI. CDR3 DNA sequence: TGTGCCAGCAGTTACGGGGGAGGTACTGAAGCTTTCTTT. As protein: CASSYGGGTEAFF.

This chain connects TRBV4-1 to TRBJ2-2, with 8 bases matching TRBD2. This CDR3 contains 15 residues. The junction had 12 bases not matched to a gene; V was cut back by 6 bases and J by 9 bases. The germline CDR1 and CDR2 sequences are MGHRA and YSYEKL. This CDR3 is CASRPVGSGRRELFF. The CDR3 DNA sequence: TGCGCCAGCAGGCCTGTTGGGAGCGGGAGAAGGGAGCTGTTTTTT.

The V call is TRBV4-2, the J call TRBJ2-7, with a possible D match to TRBD1 (6 bases). The CDR3 is 15 residues long. The germline CDR1 and CDR2 sequences are LGHNA and YNFKEQ. Deletions cut 4 bases from V and 3 bases from J, with 16 bases between. CDR3 in amino acids: CASSPMTGPRYEQYF. The CDR3 region has the DNA TGTGCCAGCAGCCCTATGACAGGTCCCCGCTACGAGCAGTACTTC.

CDR3 sequence (DNA): TGTGCCAGCAGAACCATGCGCGGGGGCTATGGCTACACCTTC. As protein: CASRTMRGGYGYTF. V is TRBV6-5 and J is TRBJ1-2; a possible D gene is TRBD1 (5 bases). Germline V lookup: CDR1 MNHEY, CDR2 SVGAGI. V lost 6 bases and J 4 bases, leaving 15 bases between the germline ends. This CDR3 is 14 amino acids long.

The rearrangement joins TRBV20-1 to TRBJ1-1, with D maybe TRBD1 (5 bases). CDR1 and CDR2 (germline): DFQATT, SNEGSKA (reference sequence). V lost 3 bases and J lost 7, with 9 bases in between. The CDR3 loop spans 11 amino acids. The CDR3 reads CSARRQLEAFF. The CDR3 coding sequence is TGCAGTGCTAGGAGACAGCTTGAAGCTTTCTTT.

The J gene is TRBJ2-1, the V gene TRBV13, with TRBD2 matching over 12 bases. The germline V gene has CDR1 PRHDT and CDR2 FYEKMQ (reference sequence). The CDR3 extends over 16 amino acids. The ends lost 5 bases at V and 5 bases at J; junction bases unmatched: 7. CDR3 amino acids: CASSQRRTSGDNEQFF. Written as DNA, the CDR3 is TGTGCCAGCAGCCAACGACGGACTAGCGGGGACAATGAGCAGTTCTTC. The whole variable domain, filled in from reference TRBV13 and TRBJ2-1, reads AAGVIQSPRHLIKEKRETATLKCYPIPRHDTVYWYQQGPGQDPQFLISFYEKMQSDKGSIPDRFSAQQFSDYHSELNMSSLELGDSALYFCASSQRRTSGDNEQFFGPGTRLTVL.

The chain links TRBV30 to TRBJ2-4; D not certain. Germline CDR1 is GTSNPN and CDR2 is SVGIG (reference sequence). This CDR3 region has 12 residues. With 3 bases removed from V and 6 bases from J, the gap between germline ends came to 9 bases. The CDR3 here is CAWSSSRNIQYF. The CDR3 nucleotides read TGTGCCTGGAGCTCGAGTAGAAACATTCAGTACTTC. The full variable domain, rest sourced from reference TRBV30 and TRBJ2-4, is SQTIHQWPATLVQPVGSPLSLECTVEGTSNPNLYWYRQAAGRGLQLLFYSVGIGQISSEVPQNLSASRPQDRQFILSSKKLLLSDSGFYLCAWSSSRNIQYFGAGTRLSVL.

This CDR3 reads CASSLGQYGYTF. Written as DNA, the CDR3 is TGCGCCAGCAGCTTGGGACAGTATGGCTACACCTTC. The chain combines TRBV5-1 with TRBJ1-2, with a possible D match to TRBD1 (5 bases). The CDR3 is 12 residues long. CDR1 is SGHRS, CDR2 YFSETQ, per germline. Trimming removed 0 bases from V and 5 bases from J, with 5 bases in between.